This T cell receptor beta chain was captured in a study of blood T cells in healthy people across ages. Primed by a sample-barcoded 5' primer and a J-beta primer mix, a second PCR proceeded for about 7 to 11 cycles. TCRdb re-called the 5' RACE reads with MiXCR, one entry per CDR3 protein. The sample lists hundreds of thousands of distinct CDR3 sequences, around 24% occurring once. This clonotype was seen only a few times. The germline V gene encodes CDR1 SGHTA and CDR2 FQGNSA. V was shortened by 3 bases and J by 4 bases, with 12 bases between the two germline ends. The CDR3 covers 14 residues. These sequences were also reported in another study, on T cells of mothers and their children.

The chain recombines TRBV7-2 with TRBJ2-5, with D possibly TRBD2 on 6 matching bases. This TCR derives from a boy younger than 18 in good health. Sequenced input: blood. The CDR3 coding sequence is TGTGCCAGCAGCTTTGGGGGAGCGGGAGAGACCCAGTACTTC. Encoded protein: CASSFGGAGETQYF.